Given below is one T cell receptor beta chain in context. As yet, its antigen is unknown. Clones were sequenced by immunoSEQ multiplex PCR, and TCRdb holds only the in-frame ones, with some missing. The table records about 180,000 clones, around 87% of them present only once. This entry belongs to a study of T cell responses to AZD1222 COVID-19 vaccine. Study-level points and caveats: Baseline testing showed seropositivity in only a handful of AZD1222 recipients. Elevations in Spike-specific TCR breadth and depth followed administration of two AZD1222 doses. Regions 160-218 and 743-854 held dominance among vaccine-associated CD4 TCRs, which spanned spike. Donor demographics were predominantly white British with a female majority; clonal diversity may be underestimated.

The CDR3 is 13 amino acids. The V end was cut by 1 base, the J end by 10 bases, with 8 bases between. Germline CDR1 and CDR2: MGHRA and YSYEKL. The input for sequencing was peripheral blood, taken on day 0 of AZD1222 vaccination. This sequence was found in an adult in good health. V gene TRBV4-1 combines with J gene TRBJ1-6, with D hard to call. The CDR3 loop is CASSQVEGSPLHF. The CDR3 DNA follows: TGCGCCAGCAGCCAAGTAGAGGGATCACCCCTCCACTTT.